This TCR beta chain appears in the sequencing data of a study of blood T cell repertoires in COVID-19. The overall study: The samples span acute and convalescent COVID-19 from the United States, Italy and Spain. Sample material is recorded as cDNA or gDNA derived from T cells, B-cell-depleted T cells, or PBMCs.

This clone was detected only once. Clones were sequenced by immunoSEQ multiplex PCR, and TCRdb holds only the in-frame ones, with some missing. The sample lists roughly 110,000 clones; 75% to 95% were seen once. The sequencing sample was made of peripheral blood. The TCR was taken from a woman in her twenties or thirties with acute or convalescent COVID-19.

The CDR3 region has the DNA TGTGCCAGCTCACCGGGGACAGGGGGCGATGGCTACACCTTC. Translated: CASSPGTGGDGYTF. The chain links TRBV18 to TRBJ1-2, with 12 nucleotides matching TRBD1. CDR3 length: 14 residues. The germline CDR1 and CDR2 sequences are KGHSH and LQKENI. The V and J ends lost 3 bases and 6 bases, in that order; junction bases with no gene match: 2.